A selection of T cell receptor beta chains follows, all from one sample in a study of beta chain features in type 1 diabetes. Some clones are missing from TCRdb's copy, which holds only in-frame ones; the method was immunoSEQ multiplex PCR. This sample yields 900,000 or so clones, of which about a sixth are seen a single time; about 0.02% belongs to the top ten. Sequenced sample: naive CD4+ T cells from blood. These receptors were obtained from a woman between 18 and 29 years old in good health. The CDR3 runs from the conserved cysteine through the conserved F or W. D genes are given only for firm matches. Clone size appears in some rows only: once, few, many, or a class for an expanded clone.

d_gene: .; len: 13; v_gene: TRBV9; abundance: .; j_gene: TRBJ2-1; CDR3nt: TGTGCCAGCAGCGTAGAACCGACTAATGAGCAGTTCTTC; CDR3aa: CASSVEPTNEQFF
d_gene: .; len: 13; v_gene: TRBV6-4; abundance: .; j_gene: TRBJ2-3; CDR3nt: TGTGCCAGCAGTGACCAGCGAGGGGATACGCAGTATTTT; CDR3aa: CASSDQRGDTQYF
d_gene: .; len: 13; v_gene: TRBV7-2; abundance: .; j_gene: TRBJ2-5; CDR3nt: TGTGCCAGCAGCTTAGGTCTAATGGAGACCCAGTACTTC; CDR3aa: CASSLGLMETQYF
d_gene: .; len: 16; v_gene: TRBV18; abundance: .; j_gene: TRBJ1-1; CDR3nt: TGTGCCAGCTCACCAGTGACAGGCCGTAGGGGAACTGAAGCTTTCTTT; CDR3aa: CASSPVTGRRGTEAFF
d_gene: .; len: 14; v_gene: TRBV5-6; abundance: .; j_gene: TRBJ2-5; CDR3nt: TGTGCCAGCAGCTTGAAACAGGGTGGAGAGACCCAGTACTTC; CDR3aa: CASSLKQGGETQYF
d_gene: .; len: 15; v_gene: TRBV7-2; abundance: .; j_gene: TRBJ2-2; CDR3nt: TGTGCCAGCAGCAAGGACGGGAGGAACACCGGGGAGCTGTTTTTT; CDR3aa: CASSKDGRNTGELFF
d_gene: .; len: 14; v_gene: TRBV4-2; abundance: few; j_gene: TRBJ1-1; CDR3nt: TGTGCCAGCAGCCAAGATCGTGGGGGCACTGAAGCTTTCTTT; CDR3aa: CASSQDRGGTEAFF
d_gene: .; len: 14; v_gene: TRBV5-1; abundance: .; j_gene: TRBJ2-7; CDR3nt: TGCGCCAGCAGCTGGACGGTGAGCTCCTACGAGCAGTACTTC; CDR3aa: CASSWTVSSYEQYF
d_gene: .; len: 13; v_gene: TRBV6-6; abundance: .; j_gene: TRBJ2-1; CDR3nt: TGTGCCAGCAGTTACTCCTCAAGTAATGAGCAGTTCTTC; CDR3aa: CASSYSSSNEQFF
d_gene: TRBD2; len: 16; v_gene: TRBV7-9; abundance: .; j_gene: TRBJ2-7; CDR3nt: TGTGCCAGCAGCTTAGGTACCCTAGCGGGATCCTACGAGCAGTACTTC; CDR3aa: CASSLGTLAGSYEQYF
d_gene: TRBD2; len: 17; v_gene: TRBV7-9; abundance: .; j_gene: TRBJ2-1; CDR3nt: TGTGCCAGCAGCTCCCTTTTGGGACTAGCGGGAGTCAATGAGCAGTTCTTC; CDR3aa: CASSSLLGLAGVNEQFF
d_gene: .; len: 14; v_gene: TRBV7-9; abundance: .; j_gene: TRBJ2-3; CDR3nt: TGTGCCAGCAGCCTGGGGGGTAACGAAGATACGCAGTATTTT; CDR3aa: CASSLGGNEDTQYF
d_gene: .; len: 14; v_gene: TRBV19; abundance: .; j_gene: TRBJ1-2; CDR3nt: TGTGCCAGTAGTTCCCTCCAGGGGATGCGTGGCTACACCTTC; CDR3aa: CASSSLQGMRGYTF
d_gene: TRBD2; len: 16; v_gene: TRBV4-3; abundance: .; j_gene: TRBJ2-7; CDR3nt: TGCGCCAGCAGCCAAGATCCTGGCGGGAGATCGGGTGAGCAGTACTTC; CDR3aa: CASSQDPGGRSGEQYF
d_gene: .; len: 15; v_gene: TRBV27; abundance: .; j_gene: TRBJ2-5; CDR3nt: TGTGCCAGCCCTTTCCCGGGACACGGAGACGAGACCCAGTACTTC; CDR3aa: CASPFPGHGDETQYF